This TCR beta chain was captured by sequencing in a study of blood T cell repertoires in COVID-19. The wider study: The study drew acute and convalescent COVID-19 samples from the United States, Italy and Spain.

In the original analysis: Amplifying reference gene primers gave estimates of nucleated cell counts. The repertoire was sequenced with immunoSEQ multiplex PCR; TCRdb's copy has only in-frame clones and lacks some. V and J calls and clone size come straight from that table; D and trimming were deduced from the DNA. In the table there are under 150,000 clones, more than 80% of which are singletons. The V and J ends lost 8 bases and 1 base, in that order; junction bases with no gene match: 6. Germline lookup yields CDR1 KGHSH and CDR2 LQKENI. CDR3 size: 14 residues. Sequencing was performed on peripheral blood. The source is a woman of 80 years or more in a cohort sampled during active or convalescent COVID-19. The chain couples TRBV18 to TRBJ2-3, with 7 bases that match TRBD2. The CDR3 here is CASGEGFGTDTQYF. CDR3 nucleotide sequence: TGTGCCAGCGGGGAGGGGTTTGGCACAGATACGCAGTATTTT.